This TCR beta chain was recorded in a study of cytomegalovirus exposure and HLA in healthy donors. As to this clone: Its antigen is currently unknown.

Germline CDR1 and CDR2: MNHNS and SASEGT. V was pared by 8 bases and J by 2 bases, with 13 bases between. The CDR3 runs to 13 residues. Study findings and constraints: The tendency of first-cohort TCR clusters to co-occur in the 120 or so validation repertoires was the finding of a later analysis. Rarity held for most TCR sequences, but there were some public TCRs that occurred in many donors. The CMV antigen specificity of a few CMV-associated chains was confirmed through in vitro analysis.

The method was immunoSEQ multiplex PCR; TCRdb's version includes in-frame clones alone and lacks a portion of them. The sample includes about 74,000 clones, 94% of them seen just once. The origin of this receptor is a woman aged 18-29 years in good health and CMV-seropositive. Specimen: PBMCs. The rearrangement uses TRBV6-1 and TRBJ2-7; tentatively, D is TRBD1 (6 bases). CDR3: CASGLDRTYEQYF. The CDR3 DNA reads as TGTGCCAGCGGTTTGGACAGAACCTACGAGCAGTACTTC.